These 3 T cell receptor beta chains came from one sample sequenced in a study of shared clonotypes between healthy human individuals. TCRdb's table, derived via immunoSEQ multiplex PCR, lists solely in-frame clones and lacks some. The sample lists about 560,000 clones; about 80% were seen once. The sequenced sample consisted of PBMCs. The receptors shown here come from a woman aged 40 to 50 in good health. Some clones in this sample may be carry-over from other donors' samples.

This clone was seen just once. This rearrangement joins TRBV27 to TRBJ2-1, with D possibly being TRBD2 (6 bases). CDR1 is MNHEY, CDR2 SMNVEV, per germline (reference sequence). This CDR3 has 13 amino acids. Trimming cost V 3 bases and J 6 bases, with 9 bases left between them. The DNA for the CDR3 is TGTGCCAGCAGTTTGGAGGGAGGCAATGAGCAGTTCTTC. Amino acid sequence: CASSLEGGNEQFF.

This clone was seen repeatedly, ten times or more. This rearrangement joins TRBV18 to TRBJ1-5; D may be TRBD1 (6 bases). Trimming shortened V by 2 bases and J by 0 bases, and 11 bases separated the two germline ends. Germline V gene sequence: CDR1 KGHSH, CDR2 LQKENI. The CDR3 covers 16 residues. As DNA, the CDR3 is TGTGCCAGCTCACCAAGCGGACAGAATAGCAATCAGCCCCAGCATTTT. Translating gives CASSPSGQNSNQPQHF.

The chain carries TRBV5-4 and TRBJ2-7; D may correspond to TRBD1 or TRBD2 (5 bases each). The V gene lost 3 bases and the J gene lost 6 bases, with 19 bases spanning the gap. The CDR3 is made up of 15 amino acids. Germline V lookup: CDR1 SGHNT, CDR2 YYREEE (reference sequence). The chain's CDR3 is CASSSSFRDGSEQYF. The CDR3 coding sequence is TGTGCCAGCAGCTCGTCGTTTAGGGACGGGTCCGAGCAGTACTTC.